One sample yielded the 9 T cell receptor beta chains listed below, sequenced in a study of regulatory T cells in long-lasting Graves disease. Building of the TCR beta libraries involved iRepertoire HTBI primers and Arm-PCR of CDR3 regions. TCRdb re-called the multiplex PCR reads with MiXCR, one entry per CDR3 protein. This sample yields hundreds of thousands of distinct CDR3 sequences, of which roughly 14% are seen a single time; 8.5% to 10% belongs to the top ten. The time point here: newly diagnosed GD, antithyroid drugs for less than 3 months. Making the TCR library involved RNA that had been extracted from PBMCs. The sample was also reused in another study, on T cells in Graves' hyperthyroidism and ophthalmopathy.

Sequencing was performed on peripheral blood mononuclear cells (PBMCs), taken at new diagnosis, from a patient treated with antithyroid drugs. These receptors all stem from a man between 25 and 39 years old with Graves disease.

This clonotype was seen many times. V gene TRBV6-1 combines with J gene TRBJ2-7; a weak D match, TRBD1 (6 bases). Trimming left V 0 bases short and J 3 bases short, with 15 bases between. The germline CDR1 and CDR2 sequences are MNHNS and SASEGT. The length of the CDR3 is 16 residues. CDR3 protein: CASSEAATGLSYEQYF. CDR3 nucleotide sequence: TGTGCCAGCAGTGAAGCGGCCACAGGGCTCAGCTACGAGCAGTACTTC.

V gene TRBV20-1 combines with J gene TRBJ2-3; 13 bases are a match to TRBD2. The V and J ends lost 6 bases and 5 bases, in that order; junction bases with no gene match: 8. CDR1 DFQATT and CDR2 SNEGSKA come from the germline V gene (reference sequence). This CDR3 is 15 amino acids long. This CDR3 reads CSALGLAGAGDTQYF. The DNA for the CDR3 is TGCAGTGCCCTCGGACTAGCGGGAGCAGGAGATACGCAGTATTTT.

This clonotype was counted at least ten times. This chain uses TRBV29-1 with TRBJ1-1, with 10 bases fitting TRBD1. V was clipped by 7 bases and J by 4 bases; unmatched bases: 12. Germline CDR1 reads SQVTM; CDR2 reads ANQGSEA. This CDR3 is 15 amino acids long. CDR3 DNA: TGCAGCGCTGGCGGGGACAGGGGTATGAGCACTGAAGCTTTCTTT. It translates to CSAGGDRGMSTEAFF.

The V and J genes are TRBV6-1 and TRBJ2-5; D is ambiguous. V lost 2 bases to trimming and J lost 2 bases, with 6 bases between them. Germline lookup yields CDR1 MNHNS and CDR2 SASEGT. The CDR3 is 13 residues long. CDR3 region: CASSELPQETQYF. CDR3 in DNA: TGTGCCAGCAGTGAACTGCCACAAGAGACCCAGTACTTC.

With respect to this clonotype: A far larger clone differs by one base, so this is likely a read error. The chain employs TRBV7-2 and TRBJ2-1; D remains ambiguous. The CDR3 is 14 residues long. Germline values: CDR1 SGHTA, CDR2 FQGNSA. Trimming stripped 0 bases from V and 10 bases from J, with 13 bases between. The CDR3: CASSLAGPSYEQFF. The CDR3, as DNA: TGTGCCAGCAGCTTAGCAGGACCCTCCTACGAGCAGTTCTTC.

This clonotype was detected ten times or more. The J gene is TRBJ2-2, the V gene TRBV29-1; D unclear. Germline CDR1 SQVTM, CDR2 ANQGSEA. CDR3 length: 12 amino acids. V lost 6 bases and J lost 3, with 8 bases in between. The CDR3 loop is CSVAADTGELFF. CDR3 sequence (DNA): TGCAGCGTGGCGGCGGACACCGGGGAGCTGTTTTTT.

This clonotype has ten or more counts. The CDR3 nucleotides read TGCAGTGCTCCGACTAGCGGGTCCAACAATGAGCAGTTCTTC. It yields the protein CSAPTSGSNNEQFF. The rearrangement uses TRBV20-1 and TRBJ2-1; 10 bases match TRBD2. The length of the CDR3 is 14 residues. Germline lookup yields CDR1 DFQATT and CDR2 SNEGSKA (reference sequence). The V gene end was trimmed by 5 bases and the J gene end by 5 bases; junction bases not matched to a gene: 6.

The table lists this clonotype with many counts. The chain uses TRBV12-3 or TRBV12-4 and TRBJ1-2; D is unresolved. Trimming removed 1 base from V and 8 bases from J, with 8 bases in between. The CDR3 runs 12 residues. The CDR3: CASSLEVWGYTF. CDR3 DNA sequence: TGTGCCAGCAGTTTAGAAGTCTGGGGCTACACCTTC.

This clonotype occurred many times. The rearrangement joins TRBV10-1 to TRBJ2-5, with D uncertain. The germline V gene encodes CDR1 WNHNN and CDR2 SYGVQD (reference sequence). The CDR3 totals 14 residues. The V gene lost 0 bases and the J gene lost 3 bases, with 8 bases spanning the gap. As DNA, the CDR3 is TGCGCCAGCAGTGAGTCTCAAGGAGAAGAGACCCAGTACTTC. Amino acid sequence: CASSESQGEETQYF.